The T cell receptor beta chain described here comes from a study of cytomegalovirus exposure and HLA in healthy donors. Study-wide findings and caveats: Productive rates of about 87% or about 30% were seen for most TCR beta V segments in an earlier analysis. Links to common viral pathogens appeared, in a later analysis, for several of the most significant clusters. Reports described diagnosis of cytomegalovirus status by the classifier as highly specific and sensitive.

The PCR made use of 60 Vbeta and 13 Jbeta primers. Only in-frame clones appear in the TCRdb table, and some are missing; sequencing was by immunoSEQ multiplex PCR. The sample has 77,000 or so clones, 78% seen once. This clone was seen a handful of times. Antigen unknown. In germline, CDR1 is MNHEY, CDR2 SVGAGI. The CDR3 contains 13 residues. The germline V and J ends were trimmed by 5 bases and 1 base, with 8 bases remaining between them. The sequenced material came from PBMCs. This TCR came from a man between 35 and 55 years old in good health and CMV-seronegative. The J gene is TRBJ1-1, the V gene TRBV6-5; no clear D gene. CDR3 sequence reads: CASSDRENTEAFF. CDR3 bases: TGTGCCAGCAGTGATCGGGAGAACACTGAAGCTTTCTTT.